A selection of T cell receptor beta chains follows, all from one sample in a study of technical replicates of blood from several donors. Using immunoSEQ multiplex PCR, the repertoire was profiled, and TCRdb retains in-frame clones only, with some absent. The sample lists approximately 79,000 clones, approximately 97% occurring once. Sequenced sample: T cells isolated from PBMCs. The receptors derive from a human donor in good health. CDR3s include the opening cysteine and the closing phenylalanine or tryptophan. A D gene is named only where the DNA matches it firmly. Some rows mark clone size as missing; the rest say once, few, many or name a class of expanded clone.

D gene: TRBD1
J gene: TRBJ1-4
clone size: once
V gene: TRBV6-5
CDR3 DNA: TGTGCCAGCAGTGGGACAGGGGCCACAGAAAAACTGTTTTTT
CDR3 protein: CASSGTGATEKLFF

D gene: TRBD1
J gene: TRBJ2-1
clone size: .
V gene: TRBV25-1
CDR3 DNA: TGTGCCAGCAGTGATCCGGACAGGGGGTATTACAATGAGCAGTTCTTC
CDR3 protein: CASSDPDRGYYNEQFF

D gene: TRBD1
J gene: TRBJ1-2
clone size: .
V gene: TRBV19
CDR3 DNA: TGTGCCAGTAGTTCCTTGGACAGGGTAGGCTACACCTTC
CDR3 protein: CASSSLDRVGYTF

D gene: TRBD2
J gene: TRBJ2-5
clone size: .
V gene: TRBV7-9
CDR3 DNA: TGTGCCAGCAGCTTAGGGGGACTACCGTACTTC
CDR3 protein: CASSLGGLPYF

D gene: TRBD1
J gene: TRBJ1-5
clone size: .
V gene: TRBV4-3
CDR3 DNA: TGCGCCAGCAGCCAGGACAGGGCACAGCCCCAGCATTTT
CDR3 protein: CASSQDRAQPQHF

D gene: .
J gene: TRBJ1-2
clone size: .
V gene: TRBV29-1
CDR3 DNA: TGCAGCGTTGAGAAGGGACAATTCTATGGCTACACCTTC
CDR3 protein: CSVEKGQFYGYTF

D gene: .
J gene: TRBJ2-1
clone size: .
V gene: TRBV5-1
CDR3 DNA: TGCGCCAGCAGCTTGTTTGCGGCGGGTAAGAATGATGAGCAGTTCTTC
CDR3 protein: CASSLFAAGKNDEQFF

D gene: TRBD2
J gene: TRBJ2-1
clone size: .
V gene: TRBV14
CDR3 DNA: TGTGCCAGCAGCCTGGGACTAGTATGGTCGAATGAGCAGTTCTTC
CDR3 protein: CASSLGLVWSNEQFF

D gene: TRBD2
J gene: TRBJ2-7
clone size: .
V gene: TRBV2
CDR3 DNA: TGTGCCAGCAGTAGCGGGAGCGAGCAGTACTTC
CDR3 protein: CASSSGSEQYF

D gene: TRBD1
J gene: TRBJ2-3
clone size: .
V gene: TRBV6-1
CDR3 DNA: TGTGCCAGCAGCCCCGGACAGGAAACAGATACGCAGTATTTT
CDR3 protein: CASSPGQETDTQYF

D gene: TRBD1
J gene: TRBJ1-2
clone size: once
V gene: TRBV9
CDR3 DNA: TGTGCCAGCAGCGACCAGGGGGCTGGTGGCTACACCTTC
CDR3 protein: CASSDQGAGGYTF

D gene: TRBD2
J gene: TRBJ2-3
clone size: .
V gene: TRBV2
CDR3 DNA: TGTGCCAGCAGTCGGACTAGCCTCTCCCTCACAGATACGCAGTATTTT
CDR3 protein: CASSRTSLSLTDTQYF

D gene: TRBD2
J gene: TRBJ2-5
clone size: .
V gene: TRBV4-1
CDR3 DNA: TGCGCCAGCAGCCCGGGGCCTAGCGGCCTTGAGGAAGAGACCCAGTACTTC
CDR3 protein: CASSPGPSGLEEETQYF